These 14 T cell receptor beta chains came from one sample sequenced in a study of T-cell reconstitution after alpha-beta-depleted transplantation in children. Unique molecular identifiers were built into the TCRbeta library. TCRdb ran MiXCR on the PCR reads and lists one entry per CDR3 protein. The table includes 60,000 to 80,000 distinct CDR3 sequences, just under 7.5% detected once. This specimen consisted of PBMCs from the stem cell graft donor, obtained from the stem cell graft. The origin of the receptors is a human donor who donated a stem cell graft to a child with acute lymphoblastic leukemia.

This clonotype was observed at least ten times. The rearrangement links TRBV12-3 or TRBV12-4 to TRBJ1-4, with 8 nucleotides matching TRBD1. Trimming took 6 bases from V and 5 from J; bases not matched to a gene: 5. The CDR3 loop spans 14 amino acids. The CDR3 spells CASRTGTGNEKLFF. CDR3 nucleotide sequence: TGTGCCAGCAGGACCGGGACAGGAAATGAAAAACTGTTTTTT.

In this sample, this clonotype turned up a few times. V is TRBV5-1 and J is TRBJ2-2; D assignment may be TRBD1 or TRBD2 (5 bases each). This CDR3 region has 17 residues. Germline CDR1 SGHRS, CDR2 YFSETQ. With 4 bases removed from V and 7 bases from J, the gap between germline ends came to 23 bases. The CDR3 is CASSRDLLSIQNGELFF. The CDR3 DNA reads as TGCGCCAGCAGCCGGGACCTTCTATCCATACAGAACGGGGAGCTGTTTTTT.

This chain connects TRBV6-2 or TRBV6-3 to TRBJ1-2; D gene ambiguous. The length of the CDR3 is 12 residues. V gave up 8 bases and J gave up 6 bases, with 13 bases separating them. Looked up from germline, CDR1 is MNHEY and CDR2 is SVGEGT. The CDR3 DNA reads TGTGCCAGCGGACCCAGGATGGATGGCTACACCTTC. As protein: CASGPRMDGYTF.

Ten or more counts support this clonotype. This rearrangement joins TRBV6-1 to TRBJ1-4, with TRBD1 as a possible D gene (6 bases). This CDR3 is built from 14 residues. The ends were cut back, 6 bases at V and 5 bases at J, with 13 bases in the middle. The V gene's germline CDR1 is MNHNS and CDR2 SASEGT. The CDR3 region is CASRMDSTNEKLFF. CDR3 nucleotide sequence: TGTGCCAGCAGGATGGACAGTACCAATGAAAAACTGTTTTTT.

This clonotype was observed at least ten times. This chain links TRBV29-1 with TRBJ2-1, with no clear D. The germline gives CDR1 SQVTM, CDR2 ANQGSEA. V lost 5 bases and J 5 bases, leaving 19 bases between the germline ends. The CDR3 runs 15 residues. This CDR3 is CSVRYVWQDHNEQFF. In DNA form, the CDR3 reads TGCAGCGTTAGATATGTATGGCAGGATCACAATGAGCAGTTCTTC.

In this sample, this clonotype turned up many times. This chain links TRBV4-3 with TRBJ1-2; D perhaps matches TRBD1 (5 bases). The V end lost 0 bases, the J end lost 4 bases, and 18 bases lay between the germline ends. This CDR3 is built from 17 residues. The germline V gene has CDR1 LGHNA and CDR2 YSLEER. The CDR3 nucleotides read TGCGCCAGCAGCCAAGATCTGGATATCAGGGACCTCTATGGCTACACCTTC. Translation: CASSQDLDIRDLYGYTF.

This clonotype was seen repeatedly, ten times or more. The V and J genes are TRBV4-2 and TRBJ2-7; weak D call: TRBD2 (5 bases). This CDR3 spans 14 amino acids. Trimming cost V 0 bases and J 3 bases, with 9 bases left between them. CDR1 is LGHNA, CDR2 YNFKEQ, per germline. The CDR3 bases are TGTGCCAGCAGCCAAGAAAGACTAAGCTACGAGCAGTACTTC. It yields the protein CASSQERLSYEQYF.

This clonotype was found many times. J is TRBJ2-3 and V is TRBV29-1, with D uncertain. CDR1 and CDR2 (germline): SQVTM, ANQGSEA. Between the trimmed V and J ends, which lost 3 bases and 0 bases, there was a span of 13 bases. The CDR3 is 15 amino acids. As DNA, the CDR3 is TGCAGCGTTGAGGGGTCCAGCGAAAGCACAGATACGCAGTATTTT. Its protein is CSVEGSSESTDTQYF.

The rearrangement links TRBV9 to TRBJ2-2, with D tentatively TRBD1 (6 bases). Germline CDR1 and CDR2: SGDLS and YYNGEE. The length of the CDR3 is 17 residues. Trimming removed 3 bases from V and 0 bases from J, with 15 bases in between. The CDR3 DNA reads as TGTGCCAGCAGCGCCCATACAGGGTTAGCGAACACCGGGGAGCTGTTTTTT. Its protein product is CASSAHTGLANTGELFF.

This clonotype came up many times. In nucleotides, the CDR3 is TGTGCCAGCAAGAGAGTCGGCAAGATTGAAGCTTTCTTT. Its protein product is CASKRVGKIEAFF. The rearrangement joins TRBV6-5 to TRBJ1-1; no clear D gene. There are 13 residues in the CDR3. V was cut by 7 bases and J by 7 bases, with 16 bases left in between. Germline V gives CDR1 MNHEY, CDR2 SVGAGI.

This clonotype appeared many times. For the CDR3, the DNA is TGTGCCAGCAGCTTTGACAGCGGATACGAGCAGTACTTC. Amino acids: CASSFDSGYEQYF. The chain combines TRBV11-2 with TRBJ2-7, with D perhaps matching TRBD1 or TRBD2 (5 bases each). The germline CDR1 and CDR2 sequences are SGHAT and FQNNGV. The CDR3 has 13 amino acids. V gave up 3 bases and J gave up 4 bases, with 10 bases separating them.

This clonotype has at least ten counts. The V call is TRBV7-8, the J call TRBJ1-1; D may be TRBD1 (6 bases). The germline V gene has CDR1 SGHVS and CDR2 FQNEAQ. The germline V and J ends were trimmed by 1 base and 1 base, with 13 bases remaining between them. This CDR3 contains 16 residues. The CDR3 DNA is TGTGCCAGCAGCTTAGGGGGGGTCAGGGGGAACACTGAAGCTTTCTTT. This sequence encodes CASSLGGVRGNTEAFF.

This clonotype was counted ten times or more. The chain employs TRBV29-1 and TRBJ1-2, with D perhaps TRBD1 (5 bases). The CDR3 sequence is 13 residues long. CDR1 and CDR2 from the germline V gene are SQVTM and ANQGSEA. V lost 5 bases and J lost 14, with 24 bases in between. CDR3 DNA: TGCAGCGTTCGTGGAGGGGCGATCGAACAACTGACCTTC. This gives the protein CSVRGGAIEQLTF. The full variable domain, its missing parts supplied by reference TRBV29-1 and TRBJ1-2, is SAVISQKPSRDICQRGTSLTIQCQVDSQVTMMFWYRQQPGQSLTLIATANQGSEATYESGFVIDKFPISRPNLTFSTLTVSNMSPEDSSIYLCSVRGGAIEQLTFGSGTRLTVV.

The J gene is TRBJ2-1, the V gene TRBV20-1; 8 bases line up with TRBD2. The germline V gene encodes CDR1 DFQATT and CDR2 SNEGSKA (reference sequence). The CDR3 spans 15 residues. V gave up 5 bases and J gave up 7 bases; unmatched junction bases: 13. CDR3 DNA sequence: TGCAGTGCTCTCCTAGCGAGCGGGAGTTGGAATGAGCAGTTCTTC. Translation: CSALLASGSWNEQFF.